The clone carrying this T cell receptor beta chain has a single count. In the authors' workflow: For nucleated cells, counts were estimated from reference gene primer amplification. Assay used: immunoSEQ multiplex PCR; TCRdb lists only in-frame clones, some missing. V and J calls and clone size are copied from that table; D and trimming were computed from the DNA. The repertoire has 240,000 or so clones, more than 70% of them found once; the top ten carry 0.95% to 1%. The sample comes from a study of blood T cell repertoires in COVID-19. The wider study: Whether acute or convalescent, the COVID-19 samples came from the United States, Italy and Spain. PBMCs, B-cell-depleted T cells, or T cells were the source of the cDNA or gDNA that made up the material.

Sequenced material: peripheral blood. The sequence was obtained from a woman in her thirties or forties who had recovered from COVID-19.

The CDR3 loop is CSGGGTGWRNEQFF. In nucleotides, the CDR3 is TGCAGCGGCGGCGGGACAGGGTGGCGGAATGAGCAGTTCTTC. The rearrangement uses TRBV29-1 and TRBJ2-1; 9 bases agree with TRBD1. CDR1 and CDR2 from the germline V gene are SQVTM and ANQGSEA. This CDR3 is built from 14 residues. V lost 7 bases to trimming and J lost 7 bases; unmatched junction nucleotides: 11.